The 24 T cell receptor beta chains below were found in one sample sequenced in a study of blood T cell repertoires in COVID-19. Sequencing was performed with immunoSEQ multiplex PCR; in TCRdb, only in-frame clones are kept and a portion is missing. This table holds about 140,000 clones, roughly 85% found once. Sequencing was done on a sample of peripheral blood. Receptor source: a man in his forties or fifties with acute or convalescent COVID-19.

This clone is a singleton in its sample. V usage is TRBV6-5 and J usage is TRBJ1-1; perhaps TRBD1 as D (6 bases). The V gene's germline CDR1 is MNHEY and CDR2 SVGAGI. There are 14 residues in the CDR3. V lost 6 bases and J 1 base, leaving 12 bases between the germline ends. The CDR3 nucleotides read TGTGCCAGCAGGATCGAAGGGGGGAACACTGAAGCTTTCTTT. Encoded protein: CASRIEGGNTEAFF.

The chain couples TRBV7-3 to TRBJ1-3; D is unresolved. CDR3 length: 16 residues. V lost 1 base to trimming and J lost 2 bases, with 12 bases between them. Germline assignment: CDR1 SGHTA and CDR2 FQGTGA. CDR3 nucleotides: TGTGCCAGCAGCTTAAACCACGCCGGGGCTGGAAACACCATATATTTT. Translating gives CASSLNHAGAGNTIYF.

A single count supports this clone. This sequence joins TRBV9 and TRBJ2-2; TRBD2 agrees at 16 bases. In germline, CDR1 is SGDLS, CDR2 YYNGEE. Unmatched junction bases numbered 3, after V lost 4 bases and J lost 3 bases. CDR3 length equals 17 residues. The CDR3 nucleotides are TGTGCCAGCAGCCTGGGACTAGCGGGAGGGTACACCGGGGAGCTGTTTTTT. Translating it yields CASSLGLAGGYTGELFF.

This chain uses TRBV19 with TRBJ2-2; D perhaps matches TRBD2 (7 bases). The germline V gene has CDR1 LNHDA and CDR2 SQIVND (reference sequence). The ends were cut back, 3 bases at V and 5 bases at J, with 16 bases in the middle. The CDR3 runs 16 residues. The chain's CDR3 is CASSIAYGGRTGELFF. CDR3 in DNA: TGTGCCAGTAGTATTGCCTACGGGGGGCGAACCGGGGAGCTGTTTTTT.

The V and J genes are TRBV7-3 and TRBJ2-3, with D unresolved. This CDR3 is built from 14 residues. Trimming took 5 bases from V and 0 from J, leaving 9 bases between them. CDR1 and CDR2 from the germline V gene are SGHTA and FQGTGA. The CDR3 DNA reads TGTGCCAGCAGCCCGAGTAGTAGCACAGATACGCAGTATTTT. Translating gives CASSPSSSTDTQYF.

The chain combines TRBV19 with TRBJ1-6, with TRBD1 matching over 8 bases. The CDR3 is made up of 14 amino acids. Trimming cost V 3 bases and J 7 bases; bases outside gene matches: 2. Looked up from germline, CDR1 is LNHDA and CDR2 is SQIVND (reference sequence). The CDR3 here is CASSIRQGNSPLHF. DNA of the CDR3: TGTGCCAGTAGTATCCGACAGGGGAATTCACCCCTCCACTTT.

The chain is built from TRBV28 and TRBJ1-5; D is uncertain. The CDR3 totals 13 residues. V dropped 5 bases and J dropped 5 bases, with 10 bases sitting between them. Germline CDR1 and CDR2: MDHEN and SYDVKM. CDR3 sequence reads: CASSIDGDQPQHF. CDR3 nucleotide sequence: TGTGCCAGCAGTATCGACGGAGATCAGCCCCAGCATTTT.

V usage is TRBV5-1 and J usage is TRBJ1-2; perhaps TRBD1 as D (6 bases). The CDR3 contains 13 residues. V was pared by 0 bases and J by 7 bases, with 10 bases between. Germline CDR1 is SGHRS and CDR2 is YFSETQ. The DNA of the CDR3 is TGCGCCAGCAGCTTGGCAGGGGCAGGTGGCTACACCTTC. Its translation is CASSLAGAGGYTF.

The rearrangement joins TRBV28 to TRBJ1-5; tentatively, D is TRBD1 (5 bases). CDR1 and CDR2 (germline): MDHEN, SYDVKM. The CDR3 contains 15 residues. V lost 6 bases, J lost 0 bases, and 12 bases lay in between. CDR3 coding DNA: TGTGCCAGCAGCCGGGGGGGGATTAGCAATCAGCCCCAGCATTTT. Its translation: CASSRGGISNQPQHF.

To note about this clone: The sample carries other DNA sequences with the same CDR3. The chain is built from TRBV5-1 and TRBJ1-1; TRBD1 might be the D (5 bases). Trimming left V 2 bases short and J 2 bases short, with 7 bases between. The CDR3 has 13 residues. Germline V CDR1 and CDR2: SGHRS, YFSETQ. CDR3: CASSFGQNTEAFF. The CDR3 coding sequence is TGCGCCAGCAGCTTCGGACAAAACACTGAAGCTTTCTTT.

This chain uses TRBV7-8 with TRBJ1-1; 10 bases are a match to TRBD1. CDR3 length: 16 residues. The germline V gene encodes CDR1 SGHVS and CDR2 FQNEAQ. J was trimmed by 0 bases and V by 5 bases; bases with no gene match: 6. The CDR3 here is CASSGQGGIMNTEAFF. Here the CDR3 DNA reads TGTGCCAGCAGCGGACAGGGGGGGATAATGAACACTGAAGCTTTCTTT.

The chain carries TRBV7-8 and TRBJ2-2; D uncertain. The CDR3 sequence is 14 residues long. V was trimmed by 1 base and J by 1 base, leaving 4 bases between them. Germline loops: CDR1 SGHVS, CDR2 FQNEAQ. CDR3 residues: CASSLVRNTGELFF. As DNA, the CDR3 is TGTGCCAGCAGCTTAGTTCGGAACACCGGGGAGCTGTTTTTT.

This clone was seen once. The chain joins TRBV5-8 to TRBJ1-1; 8 positions agree with TRBD1. V shed 5 bases, J shed 0 bases, and the junction held 3 bases outside the gene matches. CDR3 length: 14 amino acids. Germline CDR1 reads SGHTS; CDR2 reads YDEGEE. The CDR3 sequence: CASRPGQVNTEAFF. DNA of the CDR3: TGTGCCAGCAGGCCGGGACAGGTGAACACTGAAGCTTTCTTT.

V is TRBV4-1 and J is TRBJ2-7, with TRBD1 as a possible D gene (7 bases). Trimming cost V 6 bases and J 3 bases, with 12 bases left between them. From germline, CDR1 is MGHRA and CDR2 YSYEKL. The CDR3 sequence is 13 residues long. For the CDR3, the DNA is TGCGCCAGCAGTCTTCAGGGGGGCTACGAGCAGTACTTC. Its translation: CASSLQGGYEQYF.

The V gene is TRBV12-2, the J gene TRBJ2-1; no DNA check was done on the table's D call, TRBD2. TRBV12-2 is a pseudogene locus. This CDR3 is built from 15 residues. The CDR3 here is CASRPWRSSYNEQFF. CDR3 DNA sequence: TGTGCAAGTCGCCCCTGGCGGAGCTCCTACAATGAGCAGTTCTTC.

CDR3 residues: CASSLTTGFGDTEAFF. CDR3 coding DNA: TGTGCCAGCAGCTTAACCACAGGGTTTGGTGACACTGAAGCTTTCTTT. The rearrangement links TRBV7-3 to TRBJ1-1, with D perhaps matching TRBD1 (6 bases). V was trimmed by 0 bases and J by 3 bases, leaving 14 bases between them. The CDR3 is 16 amino acids. Per germline, CDR1 SGHTA and CDR2 FQGTGA. The variable domain in full, completed from reference TRBV7-3 and TRBJ1-1, reads GAGVSQTPSNKVTEKGKYVELRCDPISGHTALYWYRQSLGQGPEFLIYFQGTGAADDSGLPNDRFFAVRPEGSVSTLKIQRTERGDSAVYLCASSLTTGFGDTEAFFGQGTRLTVV.

The chain couples TRBV7-9 to TRBJ2-7; TRBD1 aligns across 10 bases. After removal of 3 bases from V and 2 bases from J, the junction contained 13 bases not matched to a gene. Germline CDR1 and CDR2: SEHNR and FQNEAQ (reference sequence). CDR3 length equals 18 residues. The CDR3, as DNA: TGTGCCAGCAGCTTTAGGGGCTCCGAAGACAGGGGGCCCTACGAGCAGTACTTC. This translates into CASSFRGSEDRGPYEQYF.

The J gene is TRBJ1-1, the V gene TRBV7-3; D unclear. Trimming stripped 1 base from V and 6 bases from J, with 9 bases between. There are 13 residues in the CDR3. Germline-derived CDR1 and CDR2 are SGHTA and FQGTGA. CDR3 residues: CASSLNPTSEAFF. DNA of the CDR3: TGTGCCAGCAGCTTAAACCCCACTTCTGAAGCTTTCTTT.

The gene calls are TRBV5-6 and TRBJ1-2; a weak D match, TRBD1 (6 bases). This CDR3 contains 13 residues. CDR1 is SGHDT, CDR2 YYEEEE, per germline. V lost 4 bases and J 4 bases, leaving 11 bases between the germline ends. The CDR3 protein is CASSLGQPYGYTF. The CDR3 DNA follows: TGTGCCAGCAGCCTCGGACAGCCCTATGGCTACACCTTC.

The chain combines TRBV6-5 with TRBJ2-1; D may be TRBD2 (6 bases). CDR3 length: 16 amino acids. V was trimmed by 0 bases and J by 5 bases, leaving 14 bases between them. Germline CDR1 and CDR2: MNHEY and SVGAGI. CDR3 loop: CASSYSASGLDNEQFF. CDR3 coding DNA: TGTGCCAGCAGTTACTCGGCCAGCGGGCTAGACAATGAGCAGTTCTTC.

This sequence joins TRBV28 and TRBJ1-2; D perhaps matches TRBD1 (5 bases). Germline CDR1 is MDHEN and CDR2 is SYDVKM. Trimming took off 3 bases at V and 7 bases at J, with 15 bases between the two ends. The CDR3 loop spans 14 amino acids. The CDR3 DNA follows: TGTGCCAGCAGTTTTGCGGGACCGAATTTTGGCTACACCTTC. Its translation: CASSFAGPNFGYTF.

The genes are TRBV28 and TRBJ2-7; 13 bases are shared with TRBD2. V shed 4 bases and J 6 bases; nucleotides not matched to a gene: 12. CDR3 length: 17 amino acids. Per the germline V gene, CDR1 is MDHEN and CDR2 is SYDVKM. CDR3 in DNA: TGTGCCAGCAGTTCGGGACTAGCGGGGAGCCTGGCCTCCGAGCAGTACTTC. Amino acid sequence: CASSSGLAGSLASEQYF.

This chain links TRBV25-1 with TRBJ2-5, with D possibly TRBD2 on 5 matching bases. Between the trimmed V and J ends, which lost 1 base and 7 bases, there was a span of 13 bases. CDR1 is MGHDK and CDR2 is SYGVNS in the germline V gene. There are 14 residues in the CDR3. The CDR3 DNA reads as TGTGCCAGCAGTGAATCCCCGGCTGCGGGGACCCAGTACTTC. Translating it yields CASSESPAAGTQYF.

The CDR3 region is CASSLDHWTRGGYEQYF. The DNA for the CDR3 is TGTGCCAGCAGCTTAGACCATTGGACAAGGGGTGGCTACGAGCAGTACTTC. The J gene is TRBJ2-7, the V gene TRBV11-3, with a possible D match to TRBD1 (5 bases). Trimming removed 0 bases at V and 3 bases at J, with 18 bases between. Germline CDR1 and CDR2: SGHNT and YENEEA. The CDR3 spans 17 residues.